These 18 T cell receptor beta chains were sequenced from one sample in a study of cytomegalovirus exposure and HLA in healthy donors. The method was immunoSEQ multiplex PCR; TCRdb's version includes in-frame clones alone and lacks a portion of them. Among over 60,000 clones listed, around 97% were seen once. The source material was PBMCs. The receptor source for this set is a man younger than 35 in good health and CMV-seronegative.

The chain employs TRBV11-2 and TRBJ1-1; TRBD1 matches at 7 bases. CDR3 length: 17 amino acids. The ends lost 2 bases at V and 3 bases at J; junction bases unmatched: 12. Germline V gene data show CDR1 as SGHAT and CDR2 as FQNNGV. CDR3 sequence (DNA): TGTGCCAGCAGCTTAAATCTTGCGGGGGGACAGTACACTGAAGCTTTCTTT. Translating gives CASSLNLAGGQYTEAFF.

This clone was seen a single time. This chain joins TRBV28 and TRBJ1-1; tentative D call: TRBD1 (6 bases). There are 15 residues in the CDR3. The V end was cut by 5 bases, the J end by 2 bases, with 15 bases between. Germline assignment: CDR1 MDHEN and CDR2 SYDVKM. The CDR3 protein is CASSPLQGRNTEAFF. The CDR3 region has the DNA TGTGCCAGCAGTCCCCTTCAGGGGCGAAACACTGAAGCTTTCTTT.

The chain has TRBV4-1 and TRBJ1-2; D remains unclear. Trimming pared 0 bases from V and 0 bases from J, leaving 8 bases between. The CDR3 is 15 residues long. The germline gives CDR1 MGHRA, CDR2 YSYEKL. This CDR3 is CASSQDERANYGYTF. The CDR3 DNA reads as TGCGCCAGCAGCCAAGATGAACGGGCTAACTATGGCTACACCTTC.

The V gene is TRBV23-1, the J gene TRBJ1-1, with D tentatively TRBD1 (5 bases). TRBV23-1 is an open reading frame, and its role is uncertain. This CDR3 is built from 13 residues. The CDR3 DNA reads TGCGCAATAGGGAGGGGCGTTAACACTGAAGCTTTCTTT. It encodes CAIGRGVNTEAFF.

This clone was seen a single time. This chain links TRBV6-1 with TRBJ1-4; 7 nucleotides align to TRBD1. The CDR3 extends over 15 amino acids. Germline V CDR1 and CDR2: MNHNS, SASEGT. The V and J ends lost 0 bases and 4 bases, in that order; junction bases with no gene match: 2. Here the CDR3 reads CASSEAGGGNEKLFF. The CDR3 DNA sequence: TGTGCCAGCAGTGAAGCAGGGGGCGGTAATGAAAAACTGTTTTTT.

Points on this clone: The junction differs from germline at one of its ends, possibly a read error. The chain uses TRBV9 and TRBJ1-1; TRBD1 agrees at 12 bases. CDR1 and CDR2 from the germline V gene are SGDLS and YYNGEE. The CDR3 sequence is 17 residues long. CDR3 DNA sequence: TGTGCCCGCAGCGTAGGGGGGGGGACAGGGGGCGAAACTGAAGCTTTCTTT. It yields the protein CARSVGGGTGGETEAFF.

CDR3 amino acids: CASSKRPGQGAPQQYF. The CDR3 DNA follows: TGTGCCAGCAGCAAACGCCCGGGACAGGGGGCTCCCCAGCAGTACTTC. This rearrangement joins TRBV21-1 to TRBJ2-7; the D call TRBD1 from the table was never checked on the DNA. TRBV21-1 is tagged as a pseudogene. The CDR3 has 16 residues.

The gene calls are TRBV19 and TRBJ1-1; D remains unclear. The V gene lost 5 bases and the J gene lost 7 bases, with 11 bases spanning the gap. The CDR3 is made up of 12 amino acids. The germline V gene encodes CDR1 LNHDA and CDR2 SQIVND (reference sequence). The CDR3 DNA is TGTGCCAGTAGTTCGGGAGGAGATGAAGCTTTCTTT. Amino acid sequence: CASSSGGDEAFF. Together with reference TRBV19 and TRBJ1-1, the CDR3 gives the full variable domain: DGGITQSPKYLFRKEGQNVTLSCEQNLNHDAMYWYRQDPGQGLRLIYYSQIVNDFQKGDIAEGYSVSREKKESFPLTVTSAQKNPTAFYLCASSSGGDEAFFGQGTRLTVV.

The gene calls are TRBV7-8 and TRBJ1-2; D is perhaps TRBD1 (5 bases). The ends were cut back, 3 bases at V and 4 bases at J, with 18 bases in the middle. This CDR3 has 16 amino acids. From germline, CDR1 is SGHVS and CDR2 FQNEAQ. The CDR3 spells CASSFTSGTNLYGYTF. CDR3 DNA sequence: TGTGCCAGCAGCTTTACCTCCGGGACTAACCTCTATGGCTACACCTTC. Full variable domain (outside the CDR3, taken from reference TRBV7-8 and TRBJ1-2): GAGVSQSPRYKVAKRGQDVALRCDPISGHVSLFWYQQALGQGPEFLTYFQNEAQLDKSGLPSDRFFAERPEGSVSTLKIQRTQQEDSAVYLCASSFTSGTNLYGYTFGSGTRLTVV.

The chain employs TRBV18 and TRBJ2-1; 7 bases are shared with TRBD2. Germline V gene data show CDR1 as KGHSH and CDR2 as LQKENI. The CDR3 spans 16 residues. Trimming cost V 4 bases and J 0 bases; bases outside gene matches: 6. This CDR3 reads CASSHEKRDSYNEQFF. The CDR3 nucleotides read TGTGCCAGCTCACACGAAAAGCGGGACTCCTACAATGAGCAGTTCTTC.

The chain has TRBV28 and TRBJ2-1; TRBD1 is a possible D gene (5 bases). This CDR3 spans 14 amino acids. Germline loops: CDR1 MDHEN, CDR2 SYDVKM. Trimming removed 8 bases from V and 0 bases from J, with 11 bases in between. CDR3 coding DNA: TGTGCCAGCGTGGGGCTGAGCTCCTACAATGAGCAGTTCTTC. This gives the protein CASVGLSSYNEQFF.

V and J are TRBV27 and TRBJ2-5, with 12 bases identical to TRBD1. V shed 5 bases, J shed 5 bases, and the junction held 6 bases outside the gene matches. From germline, CDR1 is MNHEY and CDR2 SMNVEV (reference sequence). The CDR3 spans 15 residues. CDR3 protein: CASSPGTGGLETQYF. Here the CDR3 DNA reads TGTGCCAGCAGTCCCGGGACAGGGGGCTTGGAGACCCAGTACTTC.

This clone was seen just once. The chain uses TRBV6-6 and TRBJ1-1; no clear D. Trimming shortened V by 6 bases and J by 1 base, and 9 bases separated the two germline ends. The V gene's germline CDR1 is MNHNY and CDR2 SVGAGI (reference sequence). The CDR3 has 13 residues. In DNA, the CDR3 is TGTGCCAGCAGCTTCGAGAAGAACACTGAAGCTTTCTTT. Its protein is CASSFEKNTEAFF.

This clone was recorded once. The CDR3 region is CASSYTRTGSGNTIYF. CDR3 bases: TGTGCCAGCAGTTACACGCGGACAGGGAGCGGAAACACCATATATTTT. The genes are TRBV6-6 and TRBJ1-3; 8 bases fit TRBD1. Germline V lookup: CDR1 MNHNY, CDR2 SVGAGI (reference sequence). J gave up 4 bases and V 2 bases, and 7 bases lay outside the gene matches. The CDR3 runs 16 residues.

This clone was observed a few times. The chain employs TRBV28 and TRBJ1-2; 7 bases fit TRBD1. Germline V CDR1 and CDR2: MDHEN, SYDVKM. The ends lost 3 bases at V and 4 bases at J; junction bases unmatched: 14. CDR3 length: 17 residues. CDR3 residues: CASSFHAIGGPFYGYTF. The CDR3, as DNA: TGTGCCAGCAGTTTCCACGCTATAGGGGGCCCTTTCTATGGCTACACCTTC.

This clone was observed once. This chain joins TRBV2 and TRBJ2-1; D uncertain. V gave up 8 bases and J gave up 3 bases, with 8 bases separating them. From germline, CDR1 is SNHLY and CDR2 FYNNEI. The CDR3 runs 12 residues. The CDR3 loop reads CASDDNYNEQFF. DNA for the CDR3: TGTGCCAGCGACGACAACTACAATGAGCAGTTCTTC.

This chain links TRBV5-1 with TRBJ1-4, with 8 bases aligning to TRBD1. There are 17 residues in the CDR3. Germline CDR1 reads SGHRS; CDR2 reads YFSETQ. The J segment lost 4 bases and the V segment lost 0 bases, leaving 8 bases of the junction unmatched. DNA for the CDR3: TGCGCCAGCAGCTTGGACCCGACAGGGGACCTTAATGAAAAACTGTTTTTT. It encodes CASSLDPTGDLNEKLFF.

This clone was seen a single time. As DNA, the CDR3 is TGTGCCAGCAGTTACTCGGGGAGGGAAGGGTCCTACGAGCAGTACTTC. It yields the protein CASSYSGREGSYEQYF. The J gene is TRBJ2-7, the V gene TRBV6-6; TRBD2 matches 7 bases. Losses at the gene ends were 0 bases for V and 1 base for J; bases not matched to a gene: 6. CDR3 length: 16 residues. Germline CDR1 reads MNHNY; CDR2 reads SVGAGI (reference sequence).